The T cell receptor (beta chain) described here comes from a study of T cells after yellow fever vaccination. Study observations and caveats: Most primary-vaccination clones recurred post-booster (about 96% CD4, around 86% CD8). Weaker in magnitude, the secondary response showed a faster peak on day 5 versus 15. There was a possibility that FACS-sorted repertoires contained abundant clonotypes contaminating from the bulk population.

The 5'RACE template-switching step produced TCR cDNA and added a universal primer site and UMIs. TCRdb passed the 5' RACE reads through MiXCR, listing each CDR3 protein once. This sample has 60,000 to 85,000 distinct CDR3 sequences, with over 6% found just once. This clonotype was recorded a few times. Its antigen is unidentified. The CDR3 length is 18 residues. Germline lookup yields CDR1 MDHEN and CDR2 SYDVKM. With V trimmed by 5 bases and J by 3 bases, 15 bases remained unmatched. Material: CD8+ T cells sorted from PBMCs, obtained 35 to 50 days after the first yellow fever vaccination. V usage is TRBV28 and J usage is TRBJ2-5, with 10 bases aligning to TRBD1. The receptor's source is a man between 18 and 29 years old who received the YFV17D yellow fever vaccine. The CDR3 here is CASSPDRGQGFVKETQYF. As DNA, the CDR3 is TGTGCCAGCAGTCCCGACAGGGGGCAAGGTTTCGTAAAAGAGACCCAGTACTTC.